This T cell receptor (beta chain) was identified during a study of sequential checkpoint blockade in melanoma. Trimming shortened V by 5 bases and J by 8 bases, and 12 bases separated the two germline ends. The CDR3 totals 13 residues. Germline V gives CDR1 LNHDA, CDR2 SQIVND (reference sequence). Described treatment: randomized to nivolumab then ipilimumab (arm A) or the reverse (arm B). Clones were read by immunoSEQ multiplex PCR, and TCRdb kept only the in-frame ones, dropping some. The sample holds around 18,000 clones; approximately 81% are singletons and the top ten take approximately 35%. Source: CD8+ T cells sorted from blood (inferred from file names), taken from a patient given nivolumab and ipilimumab in sequence. The chain couples TRBV19 to TRBJ1-4; TRBD1 is a possible D gene (6 bases). The source of this sequence is a human donor with melanoma. DNA for the CDR3: TGTGCCAGTAGTTGGACGGACAGAGAAAAACTGTTTTTT. This encodes CASSWTDREKLFF.